This entry concerns a single T cell receptor beta chain. Antigen unknown. In the same sample, other DNA sequences code for this CDR3. The data are from a study of Ad26.COV2.S vaccination and SARS-CoV-2 variants. On the study more broadly: The vaccine Ad26.COV2.S was put into the muscle once, or twice with 56 days between. Study-wide points: Vaccinees displayed broader spike-specific TCR repertoires than placebo recipients. Measurement of non-spike TCR breadth gave similar results in vaccine and placebo recipients.

Treatment here: some 20 received Ad26.COV2.S at low or high dose, single or two shots; a few received placebo; per-sample allocation not given. Day 63 after the first vaccine or placebo injection was the time point for sampling. The protocol was immunoSEQ multiplex PCR, while the TCRdb copy is restricted to in-frame clones and leaves out a portion. The table has fewer than 400,000 clones, roughly 88% seen once; the top ten hold 4.5% to 7%. Looked up from germline, CDR1 is MNHEY and CDR2 is SMNVEV (reference sequence). The CDR3 has 13 amino acids. V was clipped by 1 base and J by 2 bases, with 4 bases between them.

The rearrangement links TRBV27 to TRBJ2-3; no definite D call. Sequenced material: peripheral blood, taken in a trial of Ad26.COV2.S vaccine versus placebo. The receptor was isolated from a person aged 18-65 years who received the Ad26.COV2.S COVID-19 vaccine or a placebo. CDR3 in DNA: TGTGCCAGCAGTTTATTCTCCACAGATACGCAGTATTTT. Its translation is CASSLFSTDTQYF.